Ten or more counts support the clone carrying this TCR beta chain. The target antigen is unknown. The sample is drawn from a study of T cells in Graves' hyperthyroidism and ophthalmopathy. The germline V and J ends were trimmed by 5 bases and 1 base, with 10 bases remaining between them. The length of the CDR3 is 14 residues. The germline V gene encodes CDR1 MNHNS and CDR2 SASEGT. Regions amplified from RNA transcripts were the TCR beta CDR3 regions. The study used the HTBI primer set for a first-round RT-PCR of the TCR CDR3. TCRdb recomputed calls from the multiplex PCR reads with MiXCR, one row per CDR3 protein. The sample records approximately 430,000 distinct CDR3 sequences, 14% to 15% being singletons. Study conclusions and caveats: Expanded thyroid clonotypes (above 0.001) were mostly also found in blood.

The chain is built from TRBV6-1 and TRBJ2-3, with D tentatively TRBD1 (5 bases). Sequencing input: blood. The sequence came from a man between 18 and 29 years old with Graves' ophthalmopathy. The CDR3 spells CASSTQQGTDTQYF. The CDR3 bases are TGTGCCAGCAGTACACAACAGGGCACAGATACGCAGTATTTT.